This T cell receptor beta chain is from a study of OX40 agonist ivuxolimab in advanced cancers. Study-level information: Subjects had a mean age of around 60 years, with a range of roughly 20 to 80; less than 90% were male.

Trimming pared 4 bases from V and 3 bases from J, leaving 14 bases between. The CDR3 loop spans 15 amino acids. Germline values: CDR1 SGHRS, CDR2 YFSETQ. Remarks on this clone: Antigen unknown.

Whole-study results and caveats: Relatively little clonal expansion, among the lowest observed, appeared in partial responders at 0.1-3.0 mg/kg. By week 6 at 0.1 to 3.0 mg/kg, blood CD4+ and CD8+ T cells had expanded clonally.

The table came from immunoSEQ multiplex PCR; TCRdb's copy has only in-frame clones and leaves some out. The profile shows approximately 20,000 clones, 75% to 85% of them singletons. This TCR came from an adult with an advanced solid tumor such as melanoma, head and neck, liver or kidney cancer. Source: CD4+ or CD8+ T cells sorted from blood, taken in a trial of the OX40 agonist ivuxolimab. The genes are TRBV5-1 and TRBJ2-1; a weak D match, TRBD1 (5 bases). The CDR3, as DNA: TGCGCCAGCAGCCTGCAGGGAAAGGGCTACAATGAGCAGTTCTTC. This sequence encodes CASSLQGKGYNEQFF.